The 27 T cell receptor beta chains presented below share a single source sample, sequenced in a study of OX40 agonist ivuxolimab in advanced cancers. TCRdb keeps only in-frame clones here, not all; method: immunoSEQ multiplex PCR. In the table there are some 54,000 clones, 84% of which are singletons. This sample comprised CD4+ or CD8+ T cells sorted from blood, obtained in a trial of the OX40 agonist ivuxolimab. These receptor sequences come from an adult with an advanced solid tumor such as melanoma, head and neck, liver or kidney cancer.

This clone was detected only once. This chain joins TRBV25-1 and TRBJ2-3, with D unresolved. V lost 4 bases and J 5 bases, leaving 16 bases between the germline ends. Germline loops: CDR1 MGHDK, CDR2 SYGVNS. This CDR3 comprises 15 residues. The CDR3 DNA sequence: TGTGCCAGCAGTGCGACTGGCCTTAATTTAGATACGCAGTATTTT. It translates to CASSATGLNLDTQYF.

DNA for the CDR3: TGTGCCAGTGGGGGCCTCCTGGATGGCTACACCTTC. Residues: CASGGLLDGYTF. J is TRBJ1-2 and V is TRBV28, with D maybe TRBD1 (6 bases). This CDR3 is built from 12 residues. V shed 9 bases and J shed 6 bases, with 14 bases lying between them. Germline values: CDR1 MDHEN, CDR2 SYDVKM.

For the CDR3, the DNA is TGTGCCTGGAGTGTACGGCTAGCGGGAGCTGAGCAGTTCTTC. Amino acids: CAWSVRLAGAEQFF. V usage is TRBV30 and J usage is TRBJ2-1; 10 bases agree with TRBD2. Losses at the gene ends were 0 bases for V and 9 bases for J; bases not matched to a gene: 5. Germline values: CDR1 GTSNPN, CDR2 SVGIG (reference sequence). This CDR3 is built from 14 residues.

This chain connects TRBV6-5 to TRBJ2-1; possibly TRBD2 for D (5 bases). The V gene's germline CDR1 is MNHEY and CDR2 SVGAGI. The CDR3 covers 16 residues. Trimming left V 2 bases short and J 7 bases short, with 18 bases between. CDR3 DNA: TGTGCCAGCAGTTACGGAAGTTCTCCCGGGGAAAATGAGCAGTTCTTC. It codes for CASSYGSSPGENEQFF.

This chain joins TRBV19 and TRBJ2-3; 8 positions agree with TRBD1. CDR1 and CDR2 from the germline V gene are LNHDA and SQIVND (reference sequence). The CDR3 spans 15 residues. The J segment lost 1 base and the V segment lost 5 bases, leaving 5 bases of the junction unmatched. For the CDR3, the DNA is TGTGCCAGTAGTCCAGGGGGCTCGGGCACAGATACGCAGTATTTT. It codes for CASSPGGSGTDTQYF.

This sequence joins TRBV29-1 and TRBJ2-1, with TRBD2 matching over 8 bases. The germline gives CDR1 SQVTM, CDR2 ANQGSEA. V gave up 7 bases and J gave up 0 bases; unmatched junction bases: 5. The CDR3 runs 14 residues. The CDR3 spells CSAVAGSSYNEQFF. CDR3 in DNA: TGCAGCGCCGTAGCGGGAAGCTCCTACAATGAGCAGTTCTTC.

The chain employs TRBV5-4 and TRBJ2-1; 9 bases match TRBD1. This CDR3 contains 14 residues. J was trimmed by 11 bases and V by 3 bases; bases with no gene match: 9. Germline V gives CDR1 SGHNT, CDR2 YYREEE (reference sequence). The CDR3, as DNA: TGTGCCAGCAGCTCCTCCGGGACAGGGATACAGCAGTTCTTC. Translating gives CASSSSGTGIQQFF.

Comment on this clone: One end of the junction fails to match germline, which may point to a read error. The V call is TRBV27, the J call TRBJ2-2; 7 bases are a match to TRBD1. Germline loops: CDR1 MNHEY, CDR2 SMNVEV (reference sequence). There are 16 residues in the CDR3. CDR3 sequence reads: CASSPTGVGPGGGLFF. The CDR3 nucleotides are TGTGCCAGCAGTCCCACAGGGGTTGGGCCGGGTGGGGGGCTGTTTTTT.

There are a few counts of this clone. This rearrangement joins TRBV28 to TRBJ2-3, with a weak D call TRBD2 (6 bases). Between the trimmed V and J ends, which lost 6 bases and 2 bases, there was a span of 15 bases. From germline, CDR1 is MDHEN and CDR2 SYDVKM. The CDR3 covers 15 residues. The CDR3 region is CASSPPAGLTDTQYF. The CDR3 coding sequence is TGTGCCAGCAGCCCCCCAGCGGGCCTCACAGATACGCAGTATTTT.

This chain uses TRBV30 with TRBJ1-3; a weak D match, TRBD1 (5 bases). CDR3 length: 15 residues. Germline V gives CDR1 GTSNPN, CDR2 SVGIG (reference sequence). Trimming left V 3 bases short and J 8 bases short, with 20 bases between. CDR3 protein: CAWSPQGRTGDTIYF. The CDR3 bases are TGTGCCTGGAGCCCCCAGGGCAGGACGGGGGACACCATATATTTT.

The chain couples TRBV18 to TRBJ1-1; maybe TRBD1 (6 bases). The length of the CDR3 is 12 residues. The V end lost 4 bases, the J end lost 8 bases, and 11 bases lay between the germline ends. The germline V gene has CDR1 KGHSH and CDR2 LQKENI. CDR3 in amino acids: CASSLKQGEAFF. The CDR3 bases are TGTGCCAGCTCACTCAAACAGGGAGAAGCTTTCTTT.

The rearrangement links TRBV7-9 to TRBJ1-1; D call uncertain. The germline V gene encodes CDR1 SEHNR and CDR2 FQNEAQ (reference sequence). The V and J ends lost 5 bases and 8 bases respectively, with 18 bases between them. The CDR3 contains 14 residues. The DNA of the CDR3 is TGTGCCAGCAGCCAAGGCGGGAGCAACTTGGAAGCTTTCTTT. Protein sequence: CASSQGGSNLEAFF. Using reference TRBV7-9 and TRBJ1-1 for the parts outside the CDR3, the full variable domain is DTGVSQNPRHKITKRGQNVTFRCDPISEHNRLYWYRQTLGQGPEFLTYFQNEAQLEKSRLLSDRFSAERPKGSFSTLEIQRTEQGDSAMYLCASSQGGSNLEAFFGQGTRLTVV.

Only one count was recorded for this clone. This chain connects TRBV15 to TRBJ2-3; 8 bases are a match to TRBD2. The CDR3 totals 16 residues. The V segment lost 3 bases and the J segment 2 bases; nucleotides outside the gene matches: 7. In germline, CDR1 is LNHNV, CDR2 YYDKDF (reference sequence). CDR3 region: CATSSTGTRSTDTQYF. CDR3 DNA sequence: TGTGCCACCAGCAGTACCGGGACTAGGTCCACAGATACGCAGTATTTT.

The chain is built from TRBV10-1 and TRBJ2-3; perhaps TRBD2 as D (6 bases). This CDR3 has 16 residues. The V end lost 3 bases, the J end lost 2 bases, and 15 bases lay between the germline ends. Germline lookup yields CDR1 WNHNN and CDR2 SYGVQD (reference sequence). CDR3 in DNA: TGCGCCAGCAGTGATTTGGGGACTCCTTACACAGATACGCAGTATTTT. It yields the protein CASSDLGTPYTDTQYF.

The V call is TRBV30, the J call TRBJ1-5; D uncertain. V dropped 1 base and J dropped 7 bases, with 11 bases sitting between them. This CDR3 has 13 residues. CDR1 GTSNPN and CDR2 SVGIG come from the germline V gene (reference sequence). DNA for the CDR3: TGTGCCTGGAGTGACGGTCGGGAGCAGCCCCAGCATTTT. Amino acid sequence: CAWSDGREQPQHF.

The rearrangement uses TRBV19 and TRBJ2-3; 10 bases match TRBD2. The germline V gene has CDR1 LNHDA and CDR2 SQIVND (reference sequence). The CDR3 runs 14 residues. V lost 5 bases and J lost 6; bases outside the gene matches: 5. The CDR3 sequence: CASSWTSGGDTQYF. The DNA for the CDR3 is TGTGCCAGTAGTTGGACTAGCGGTGGGGATACGCAGTATTTT.

J is TRBJ1-2 and V is TRBV7-2, with D hard to call. The V end lost 1 base, the J end lost 4 bases, and 7 bases lay between the germline ends. This CDR3 has 13 residues. Germline lookup yields CDR1 SGHTA and CDR2 FQGNSA. The CDR3 loop is CASSLGGIYGYTF. Here the CDR3 DNA reads TGTGCCAGCAGCTTAGGAGGGATCTATGGCTACACCTTC. The full variable domain, its missing parts supplied by reference TRBV7-2 and TRBJ1-2, is GAGVSQSPSNKVTEKGKDVELRCDPISGHTALYWYRQSLGQGLEFLIYFQGNSAPDKSGLPSDRFSAERTGGSVSTLTIQRTQQEDSAVYLCASSLGGIYGYTFGSGTRLTVV.

This chain connects TRBV28 to TRBJ2-5; D is unresolved. Germline V gene lookup returns CDR1 MDHEN and CDR2 SYDVKM. This CDR3 region has 15 residues. V gave up 3 bases and J gave up 4 bases, with 15 bases separating them. The CDR3 region has the DNA TGTGCCAGCAGTTTTAGGTCACCGGAATCAGAGACCCAGTACTTC. Translated: CASSFRSPESETQYF.

The chain links TRBV5-1 to TRBJ2-2, with 8 bases fitting TRBD1. This CDR3 spans 15 amino acids. Per the germline V gene, CDR1 is SGHRS and CDR2 is YFSETQ. Losses at the gene ends were 0 bases for V and 5 bases for J; bases not matched to a gene: 3. The CDR3 reads CASSLETGVTGELFF. Here the CDR3 DNA reads TGCGCCAGCAGCTTGGAGACAGGGGTAACCGGGGAGCTGTTTTTT.

The chain links TRBV11-2 to TRBJ2-7; D perhaps matches TRBD1 (6 bases). CDR3 length: 13 amino acids. Germline V CDR1 and CDR2: SGHAT, FQNNGV. V dropped 3 bases and J dropped 4 bases, with 10 bases sitting between them. The CDR3 nucleotides read TGTGCCAGCAGCTTTGGACAGCAGTACGAGCAGTACTTC. The encoded protein is CASSFGQQYEQYF.

The chain has TRBV28 and TRBJ2-3; 10 bases line up with TRBD1. The germline V gene has CDR1 MDHEN and CDR2 SYDVKM. V lost 10 bases and J lost 4; bases outside the gene matches: 11. This CDR3 is built from 15 residues. The CDR3 is CATRPDRGGADTQYF. For the CDR3, the DNA is TGTGCCACCAGACCGGACAGGGGGGGGGCAGATACGCAGTATTTT.

This clone has only one observation. The chain carries TRBV4-1 and TRBJ2-7; D is uncertain. The CDR3 has 13 residues. V shed 0 bases and J shed 3 bases, with 6 bases lying between them. Per germline, CDR1 MGHRA and CDR2 YSYEKL. As DNA, the CDR3 is TGCGCCAGCAGCCAAGAAATATTCTACGAGCAGTACTTC. Amino acid sequence: CASSQEIFYEQYF.

The chain is built from TRBV6-5 and TRBJ2-1; no definite D call. The CDR3 covers 14 residues. Germline V lookup: CDR1 MNHEY, CDR2 SVGAGI. Trimming pared 5 bases from V and 6 bases from J, leaving 14 bases between. The CDR3 reads CASSPWGFANEQFF. The CDR3 nucleotides are TGTGCCAGCAGTCCCTGGGGATTCGCCAATGAGCAGTTCTTC.

The chain is built from TRBV28 and TRBJ2-2; no reliable D call. The CDR3 runs 14 residues. The V and J ends lost 2 bases and 2 bases respectively, with 6 bases between them. Germline V lookup: CDR1 MDHEN, CDR2 SYDVKM. The CDR3 sequence: CASSLPLNTGELFF. Here the CDR3 DNA reads TGTGCCAGCAGTTTACCCCTTAACACCGGGGAGCTGTTTTTT.

This clone has more than one count but fewer than ten. This chain connects TRBV5-1 to TRBJ2-7, with 11 bases aligning to TRBD2. V shed 1 base, J shed 0 bases, and the junction held 0 bases outside the gene matches. CDR3 length equals 15 residues. Germline V CDR1 and CDR2: SGHRS, YFSETQ. The DNA of the CDR3 is TGCGCCAGCAGCTTGACTAGCGGGAGCTCCTACGAGCAGTACTTC. This sequence encodes CASSLTSGSSYEQYF.

This chain links TRBV15 with TRBJ1-6; D uncertain. The CDR3 spans 15 residues. V was shortened by 1 base and J by 0 bases, with 4 bases between the two germline ends. Germline CDR1 LNHNV, CDR2 YYDKDF (reference sequence). CDR3 in amino acids: CATSRASSYNSPLHF. For the CDR3, the DNA is TGTGCCACCAGCAGAGCAAGCTCCTATAATTCACCCCTCCACTTT. Full variable domain (rest looked up from reference TRBV15 and TRBJ1-6): DAMVIQNPRYQVTQFGKPVTLSCSQTLNHNVMYWYQQKSSQAPKLLFHYYDKDFNNEADTPDNFQSRRPNTSFCFLDIRSPGLGDTAMYLCATSRASSYNSPLHFGNGTRLTVT.

This clone was counted a single time. V usage is TRBV19 and J usage is TRBJ2-1; possible D gene TRBD2, 5 bases. In germline, CDR1 is LNHDA, CDR2 SQIVND (reference sequence). With 4 bases removed from V and 6 bases from J, the gap between germline ends came to 16 bases. The CDR3 length is 15 residues. The CDR3 loop reads CASSRPAGRTNEQFF. CDR3 in DNA: TGTGCCAGTAGTAGACCCGCGGGCAGGACCAATGAGCAGTTCTTC.